Here is one TCR beta chain with its context. TCRdb's table, derived via immunoSEQ multiplex PCR, lists solely in-frame clones and lacks some. The profile covers 47,000 or so clones, with 85% to 90% appearing a single time and about 11% taken by the ten largest. The V and J ends lost 5 bases and 4 bases respectively, with 9 bases between them. The germline gives CDR1 SGDLS, CDR2 YYNGEE. The CDR3 consists of 13 residues. The data derive from a study of OX40 agonist ivuxolimab in advanced cancers. The TCR originated in an adult with an advanced solid tumor such as melanoma, head and neck, liver or kidney cancer. The chain couples TRBV9 to TRBJ2-2; D remains unclear. This specimen consisted of CD4+ or CD8+ T cells sorted from blood, obtained in a trial of the OX40 agonist ivuxolimab. Here the CDR3 reads CASSALATGELFF. For the CDR3, the DNA is TGTGCCAGCAGTGCCTTGGCCACCGGGGAGCTGTTTTTT.